A selection of T cell receptor beta chains follows, all from one sample in a study of blood T cells in healthy people across ages. TCRdb re-called the 5' RACE reads with MiXCR, one entry per CDR3 protein. Among roughly 650,000 distinct CDR3 sequences listed, less than 40% were seen once. Sequenced: blood. The receptors were sampled from a woman over 75 in good health. CDR3s include the opening cysteine and the closing phenylalanine or tryptophan. The D gene is left open where the match is weak. Only part of the rows carry a size: once, few, many, or a class if the clone is expanded.

>.|TRBJ1-2|.|TRBV28
CASSPQGRGYTF
TGTGCCAGCAGCCCTCAGGGTAGGGGCTACACCTTC
>TRBD2|TRBJ2-3|.|TRBV7-2
CASSLNGRVTDTQYF
TGTGCCAGCAGCTTAAACGGGAGGGTCACAGATACGCAGTATTTT
>.|TRBJ1-5|.|TRBV15
CATSYFRAQPQHF
TGTGCCACCAGCTATTTCCGGGCCCAGCCCCAGCATTTT
>TRBD1|TRBJ1-1|.|TRBV5-6
CASSLWGTGSLGTEAFF
TGTGCCAGCAGCCTATGGGGGACAGGGTCTTTGGGCACTGAAGCTTTCTTT
>.|TRBJ2-7|.|TRBV30
CAWGGYNEQYF
TGTGCCTGGGGGGGTTATAACGAGCAGTACTTC
>.|TRBJ2-7|many|TRBV6-5
CASRVEQAYSYEQYF
TGTGCCAGCAGAGTAGAACAGGCCTACTCCTACGAGCAGTACTTC
>.|TRBJ2-1|.|TRBV7-3
CASSLISLSGGNNEQFF
TGTGCCAGCAGCTTAATATCGTTATCAGGTGGGAACAATGAGCAGTTCTTC
>.|TRBJ2-7|.|TRBV6-5
CASSRGTASYEQYF
TGTGCCAGCAGTCGCGGGACAGCATCCTACGAGCAGTACTTC
>TRBD2|TRBJ2-7|many|TRBV5-1
CASSFLAGEAYEQYF
TGCGCCAGCAGCTTCCTAGCGGGGGAGGCCTACGAGCAGTACTTC
>TRBD1|TRBJ2-5|many|TRBV6-1
CASMAGGYETQYF
TGTGCCAGCATGGCAGGGGGATATGAGACCCAGTACTTC
>TRBD1|TRBJ1-5|once|TRBV7-2
CASSLAPGQGASQPQHF
TGTGCCAGCAGCTTAGCGCCGGGACAGGGGGCCTCACAGCCCCAGCATTTT
>.|TRBJ2-3|many|TRBV5-1
CASSLAPDTQYF
TGCGCCAGCAGCTTGGCTCCAGATACGCAGTATTTT
>.|TRBJ1-5|.|TRBV6-2/TRBV6-3
CASSYSKSSSSNQPQHF
TGTGCCAGCAGTTACTCGAAGAGTTCGTCCAGCAATCAGCCCCAGCATTTT
>.|TRBJ2-3|.|TRBV7-9
CVSSSDRLTDTQYF
TGTGTCAGCAGCTCCGACAGACTCACAGATACGCAGTATTTT
>.|TRBJ1-2|.|TRBV30
CAWSVLGLDGYTF
TGTGCCTGGAGTGTACTGGGTTTGGATGGCTACACCTTC
>TRBD2|TRBJ2-2|few|TRBV10-3
CAISPLGGGNTGELFF
TGTGCCATCAGTCCCCTCGGCGGGGGGAACACCGGGGAGCTGTTTTTT
>.|TRBJ1-2|many|TRBV14
CASSENPVGHGYTF
TGTGCCAGCAGCGAGAATCCAGTGGGCCATGGCTACACCTTC
>TRBD1|TRBJ2-1|many|TRBV11-1
CASSARPPGQGDNEQFF
TGTGCCAGCAGCGCCAGACCACCGGGACAGGGAGATAACGAGCAGTTCTTC
>TRBD1|TRBJ2-7|few|TRBV18
CASSPTRQGDEQYF
TGTGCCAGCTCACCAACGAGACAGGGGGACGAGCAGTACTTC
>TRBD1|TRBJ1-5|.|TRBV6-1
CASSEAPGQGNRPQHF
TGTGCCAGCAGTGAAGCTCCGGGACAGGGGAATCGGCCTCAGCATTTT
>TRBD1|TRBJ2-7|.|TRBV7-9
CASSWGQDRNEQYF
TGTGCCAGCAGCTGGGGACAGGATAGGAACGAGCAGTACTTC
>.|TRBJ2-7|many|TRBV2
CASSRTGRSTEQYF
TGTGCCAGCAGTAGAACAGGGAGATCTACGGAGCAGTACTTC
>.|TRBJ1-2|many|TRBV12-3/TRBV12-4
CASSIQGEGYTF
TGTGCCAGCAGTATCCAGGGAGAAGGCTACACCTTC
>.|TRBJ2-1|many|TRBV5-1
CASSLGHRLGHNEQFF
TGCGCCAGCAGCTTGGGGCACAGGCTGGGACACAATGAGCAGTTCTTC
>.|TRBJ2-5|.|TRBV7-9
CASDGETQYF
TGTGCCAGCGATGGAGAGACCCAGTACTTC
>.|TRBJ2-3|.|TRBV1
CTSSQDIGPLAGGTDTQYF
TGCACCAGCAGCCAAGATATCGGGCCGCTAGCGGGGGGCACAGATACGCAGTATTTT
>TRBD1|TRBJ2-5|.|TRBV20-1
CSASDRGPLGTQYF
TGCAGTGCTAGTGACAGGGGACCCCTGGGGACCCAGTACTTC
>.|TRBJ2-7|.|TRBV3-1
CANSQKDEQYF
TGTGCCAACAGCCAAAAGGACGAGCAGTACTTC
>.|TRBJ2-1|.|TRBV29-1
CSVAGRLVNEQFF
TGCAGCGTTGCGGGTCGGTTGGTCAATGAGCAGTTCTTC
>TRBD1|TRBJ2-2|.|TRBV6-1
CASSGGQGVYTGELFF
TGTGCCAGCAGTGGGGGACAGGGGGTATACACCGGGGAGCTGTTTTTT
>.|TRBJ2-5|many|TRBV7-8
CASSLGADGTQYF
TGTGCCAGCAGCTTAGGGGCAGACGGGACCCAGTACTTC
>.|TRBJ1-2|many|TRBV7-2
CASKLQAPYGYTF
TGTGCCAGCAAGTTACAGGCCCCTTATGGCTACACCTTC
>.|TRBJ2-3|many|TRBV4-3
CASSQDFTDTQYF
TGCGCCAGCAGCCAAGATTTTACGGATACGCAGTATTTT
>TRBD1|TRBJ2-5|many|TRBV30
CAWSGQARGQYF
TGTGCCTGGAGTGGACAGGCCAGGGGGCAGTACTTC
>TRBD2|TRBJ2-7|few|TRBV12-3/TRBV12-4
CASSSFPEASGGANSYNEQYF
TGTGCCAGCAGTTCGTTCCCGGAGGCTAGCGGGGGGGCCAACTCCTACAATGAGCAGTACTTC
>.|TRBJ1-2|many|TRBV20-1
CSARESAQTNYGYTF
TGCAGTGCTAGAGAATCGGCGCAGACTAACTATGGCTACACCTTC
>.|TRBJ2-3|.|TRBV7-2
CASSLGIMDITDTQYF
TGTGCCAGCAGCTTAGGTATCATGGACATCACAGATACGCAGTATTTT
>.|TRBJ2-5|once|TRBV20-1
CSGTAGTQETQYF
TGCAGTGGCACAGCGGGGACACAAGAGACCCAGTACTTC
>.|TRBJ2-5|many|TRBV27
CASSLSRPGVGETQYF
TGTGCCAGCAGTTTATCGAGACCGGGCGTCGGAGAGACCCAGTACTTC
>.|TRBJ2-6|many|TRBV28
CASSLRRSGANVLTF
TGTGCCAGCAGTTTACGTCGCTCTGGGGCCAACGTCCTGACTTTC
>.|TRBJ2-3|many|TRBV10-3
CAISEIGTDTQYF
TGTGCCATCAGTGAGATTGGCACAGATACGCAGTATTTT
>TRBD1|TRBJ1-2|many|TRBV27
CASTGGENYGYTF
TGTGCCAGTACAGGGGGGGAAAACTATGGCTACACCTTC
>.|TRBJ2-7|few|TRBV7-9
CASSFRERYEQYF
TGTGCCAGCAGCTTTCGGGAGCGCTACGAGCAGTACTTC
>TRBD2|TRBJ2-3|many|TRBV7-6
CASSLVSSGGATDTQYF
TGTGCCAGCAGCTTAGTATCTAGCGGGGGGGCGACGGATACGCAGTATTTT
>.|TRBJ1-4|many|TRBV7-6
CASSVQSRDGEKLFF
TGTGCCAGCAGCGTCCAGAGCCGGGACGGAGAAAAACTGTTTTTT
>.|TRBJ2-3|.|TRBV7-2
CASSLVRGTDTQYF
TGTGCCAGCAGCTTAGTTCGCGGAACAGATACGCAGTATTTT
>.|TRBJ2-5|many|TRBV4-3
CASSVIVGGWETQYF
TGCGCCAGCAGCGTAATCGTGGGGGGCTGGGAGACCCAGTACTTC
>.|TRBJ2-7|many|TRBV6-2/TRBV6-3
CASRWGGASYEQYF
TGTGCCAGCAGATGGGGCGGGGCCTCCTACGAGCAGTACTTC
>.|TRBJ2-7|many|TRBV28
CASSLGWNYEQYF
TGTGCCAGCAGTTTGGGGTGGAATTACGAGCAGTACTTC
>TRBD1|TRBJ2-5|many|TRBV7-7
CASSRGTGRRETQYF
TGTGCTAGCAGCCGAGGGACAGGGCGGCGAGAGACCCAGTACTTC
>.|TRBJ1-2|many|TRBV10-3
CAISESEGSYTF
TGTGCCATCAGTGAGTCGGAGGGATCCTACACCTTC
>.|TRBJ2-3|many|TRBV5-6
CASSPWSTDTQYF
TGTGCCAGCAGCCCCTGGAGCACAGATACGCAGTATTTT
>.|TRBJ2-5|many|TRBV30
CAWSDPPGSETQYF
TGTGCCTGGAGTGATCCCCCGGGGTCGGAGACCCAGTACTTC
>TRBD1|TRBJ1-1|few|TRBV19
CASNPGTVNTEAFF
TGTGCCAGTAACCCAGGGACAGTGAACACTGAAGCTTTCTTT
>.|TRBJ2-4|.|TRBV6-1
CASSGTVGGLAKNIQYF
TGTGCCAGCAGTGGTACAGTCGGGGGTTTAGCCAAAAACATTCAGTACTTC